These 19 T cell receptor beta chains were all obtained from the same sample, sequenced in a study of response to subunit inactivated influenza vaccine. TCRdb itself ran the RT-PCR reads through MiXCR, one entry per CDR3 protein. This table holds around 790,000 distinct CDR3 sequences, 21% found once. Sequencing used PBMCs from blood, obtained 5 days after vaccination. Receptors originate from a man aged 50 to 60 who received an inactivated influenza vaccine.

J is TRBJ2-3 and V is TRBV9, with D possibly matching TRBD2 (6 bases). The length of the CDR3 is 15 residues. CDR1 SGDLS and CDR2 YYNGEE come from the germline V gene. The V end was cut by 3 bases, the J end by 7 bases, with 18 bases between. CDR3 residues: CASSDLRRGGHTQYF. CDR3 nucleotide sequence: TGTGCCAGCAGCGATCTCAGGCGGGGTGGACATACGCAGTATTTT. Drawing the rest from reference TRBV9 and TRBJ2-3, the complete variable domain is DSGVTQTPKHLITATGQRVTLRCSPRSGDLSVYWYQQSLDQGLQFLIQYYNGEERAKGNILERFSAQQFPDLHSELNLSSLELGDSALYFCASSDLRRGGHTQYFGPGTRLTVL.

The CDR3 DNA sequence: TGTGCCAGCAGCCGGGACAGGCGGAGCTACGAGCAGTACTTC. Its protein is CASSRDRRSYEQYF. The V and J genes are TRBV2 and TRBJ2-7; TRBD1 agrees at 8 bases. This CDR3 is built from 14 residues. Germline-derived CDR1 and CDR2 are SNHLY and FYNNEI. The V gene end was trimmed by 6 bases and the J gene end by 3 bases; junction bases not matched to a gene: 7.

This chain connects TRBV20-1 to TRBJ2-7, with 8 bases identical to TRBD2. Germline CDR1 is DFQATT and CDR2 is SNEGSKA (reference sequence). The CDR3 extends over 16 amino acids. Trimming removed 0 bases from V and 3 bases from J; junction bases left unmatched: 10. CDR3 DNA: TGCAGTGCTAGAGATGCGTCGGGAGGGCGGGTCTACGAGCAGTACTTC. Its protein is CSARDASGGRVYEQYF.

This clonotype was picked up a small number of times. This rearrangement joins TRBV6-2 or TRBV6-3 to TRBJ1-5; 9 bases are a match to TRBD1. The ends lost 4 bases at V and 2 bases at J; junction bases unmatched: 12. This CDR3 is 18 amino acids long. Germline V gene lookup returns CDR1 MNHEY and CDR2 SVGEGT. CDR3 nucleotide sequence: TGTGCCAGCAGTTTAGGTTCGACGACAGGGGGTGGCAATCAGCCCCAGCATTTT. Amino acid sequence: CASSLGSTTGGGNQPQHF.

The rearrangement uses TRBV11-2 and TRBJ2-3; D uncertain. The germline gives CDR1 SGHAT, CDR2 FQNNGV. The CDR3 runs to 17 residues. V lost 1 base, J lost 0 bases, and 14 bases lay in between. The CDR3 loop reads CASSLVFFRESTDTQYF. The CDR3 DNA reads TGTGCCAGCAGCTTAGTTTTCTTTAGGGAAAGCACAGATACGCAGTATTTT.

This clonotype was found once. The chain couples TRBV7-9 to TRBJ2-7; no reliable D call. The germline CDR1 and CDR2 sequences are SEHNR and FQNEAQ (reference sequence). V was cut by 5 bases and J by 5 bases, with 13 bases left in between. The CDR3 spans 13 residues. CDR3: CASSPEGWNEQYF. The CDR3 nucleotides read TGTGCCAGCAGCCCTGAAGGGTGGAACGAGCAGTACTTC.

This clonotype was seen more than once but under ten times. The chain carries TRBV11-2 and TRBJ2-5; TRBD2 matches at 10 bases. The CDR3 extends over 17 amino acids. The germline V gene has CDR1 SGHAT and CDR2 FQNNGV. V shed 0 bases and J 4 bases; nucleotides not matched to a gene: 8. This CDR3 is CASSLETSGSLRETQYF. The CDR3, as DNA: TGTGCCAGCAGCTTAGAGACTAGCGGGTCTCTCCGAGAGACCCAGTACTTC.

In regard to this clonotype: The junction and the germline gene differ at one end; a read error may be behind it. The chain is built from TRBV7-2 and TRBJ2-2; TRBD2 matches at 8 bases. Germline V gene data show CDR1 as SGHTA and CDR2 as FQGNSA. This CDR3 is built from 17 residues. CDR3 residues: CASRLWGRAGVNGELVF. CDR3 bases: TGTGCCAGCAGGCTGTGGGGGCGAGCGGGAGTAAACGGGGAGCTGGTTTTT.

This chain connects TRBV6-1 to TRBJ2-7; possible D gene TRBD2, 6 bases. V dropped 2 bases and J dropped 1 base, with 12 bases sitting between them. Germline assignment: CDR1 MNHNS and CDR2 SASEGT. CDR3 length equals 15 residues. CDR3 region: CASSEPGLGSYEQYF. The CDR3 DNA reads TGTGCCAGCAGTGAACCGGGACTGGGGTCCTACGAGCAGTACTTC.

This clonotype has a handful of counts. V usage is TRBV7-9 and J usage is TRBJ2-7, with a weak D call TRBD1 (6 bases). The CDR3 loop spans 15 amino acids. CDR1 and CDR2 (germline): SEHNR, FQNEAQ (reference sequence). Trimming took 2 bases from V and 4 from J, leaving 15 bases between them. CDR3 sequence: CASSLSFQTGYEQYF. The CDR3 nucleotides read TGTGCCAGCAGCTTATCGTTCCAAACAGGGTACGAGCAGTACTTC.

In this sample, this clonotype turned up a few times. The CDR3 nucleotides read TGTGCCAGCAGTACCGGACAGGGCACTGAAGCTTTCTTT. It encodes CASSTGQGTEAFF. V gene TRBV6-1 combines with J gene TRBJ1-1; 8 bases are shared with TRBD1. Germline V gene data show CDR1 as MNHNS and CDR2 as SASEGT. V was clipped by 5 bases and J by 4 bases; unmatched bases: 3. The CDR3 is made up of 13 amino acids.

This chain joins TRBV7-2 and TRBJ2-1; 12 positions match TRBD2. V was pared by 2 bases and J by 11 bases, with 10 bases of the junction left unmatched. The CDR3 runs 16 residues. CDR1 is SGHTA, CDR2 FQGNSA, per germline. The chain's CDR3 is CASSLKFGLAGGKQFF. CDR3 bases: TGTGCCAGCAGCTTAAAGTTCGGGCTAGCGGGAGGGAAGCAGTTCTTC.

In this sample, this clonotype turned up a few times. This chain joins TRBV10-3 and TRBJ1-5; 7 bases are a match to TRBD1. The V segment lost 6 bases and the J segment 1 base; nucleotides outside the gene matches: 6. The CDR3 consists of 15 residues. Germline CDR1 reads ENHRY; CDR2 reads SYGVKD. In DNA form, the CDR3 reads TGTGCCATCAGAAATACAGGGGACAGCAATCAGCCCCAGCATTTT. Amino acids: CAIRNTGDSNQPQHF.

The gene calls are TRBV28 and TRBJ2-2; perhaps TRBD1 as D (6 bases). CDR1 and CDR2 from the germline V gene are MDHEN and SYDVKM. Trimming left V 4 bases short and J 5 bases short, with 14 bases between. The CDR3 length is 15 residues. In DNA form, the CDR3 reads TGTGCCAGCAGTTGGATGGACAGAACGACCGGGGAGCTGTTTTTT. Protein product: CASSWMDRTTGELFF.

This clonotype came up a few times. V and J are TRBV20-1 and TRBJ1-5; 8 positions match TRBD1. Germline loops: CDR1 DFQATT, CDR2 SNEGSKA (reference sequence). CDR3 length equals 15 residues. V shed 4 bases and J 3 bases; nucleotides not matched to a gene: 8. CDR3 in amino acids: CSAIRTGPNNQPQHF. As DNA, the CDR3 is TGCAGTGCTATCAGGACAGGGCCTAACAATCAGCCCCAGCATTTT.

Note on this clonotype: The junction and the germline gene differ at one end; a read error may be behind it. This rearrangement joins TRBV5-1 to TRBJ2-5, with 9 bases lining up with TRBD1. The V gene's germline CDR1 is SGHRS and CDR2 YFSETQ. This CDR3 is 13 amino acids long. The CDR3 here is CASGRTGAETKYF. CDR3 coding DNA: TGCGCCAGCGGACGGACAGGGGCAGAGACCAAGTACTTC.

The J gene is TRBJ2-1, the V gene TRBV12-3 or TRBV12-4; 11 nucleotides agree with TRBD2. The trim removed 1 base at V and 4 bases at J, leaving 6 bases unmatched. CDR3 length equals 17 residues. CDR3 in amino acids: CASSLGFSGGGYNEQFF. The CDR3 DNA reads TGTGCCAGCAGTTTAGGGTTTAGCGGGGGGGGTTACAATGAGCAGTTCTTC.

This clonotype was picked up many times. The V call is TRBV15, the J call TRBJ2-1; D gene uncertain. Trimming removed 3 bases from V and 2 bases from J, with 20 bases in between. The CDR3 has 18 amino acids. Germline V lookup: CDR1 LNHNV, CDR2 YYDKDF (reference sequence). The CDR3: CATSRDPASVGPYNEQFF. The CDR3 DNA reads TGTGCCACCAGCAGGGATCCAGCATCCGTAGGACCCTACAATGAGCAGTTCTTC.

The rearrangement joins TRBV28 to TRBJ1-2; D possibly corresponds to TRBD1 (5 bases). This CDR3 has 15 amino acids. V lost 3 bases to trimming and J lost 8 bases, with 19 bases between them. The V gene's germline CDR1 is MDHEN and CDR2 SYDVKM. DNA of the CDR3: TGTGCCAGCAGTTTTAGGGCAGGGTTAATGGGGGGCTACACCTTC. Its protein is CASSFRAGLMGGYTF.